Here is one T cell receptor beta chain with its context. The sample belongs to a study of blood T cell repertoires in COVID-19. Trimming at V came to 6 bases and at J to 7 bases, leaving 2 bases not matched to a gene. CDR3 length equals 14 residues. From germline, CDR1 is MRHNA and CDR2 SNTAGT. Assay: immunoSEQ multiplex PCR; the TCRdb copy retains only in-frame clones and omits some. The data hold some 150,000 clones, with 70% to 90% observed a single time. The sequenced material came from peripheral blood. The sequence derives from a middle-aged man with acute or convalescent COVID-19. This chain links TRBV6-4 with TRBJ2-2, with 13 bases lining up with TRBD2. In DNA form, the CDR3 reads TGTGCCAGCAGCGGACTAGCGGGGGTCGGGGAGCTGTTTTTT. Amino acids: CASSGLAGVGELFF.